These 29 T cell receptor beta chains were all obtained from the same sample, sequenced in a study of PD-L1 blockade in urothelial cancer. Clones were sequenced by immunoSEQ multiplex PCR, and TCRdb holds only the in-frame ones, with some missing. The sample yields 20,000 to 30,000 clones, about 86% seen once. The source was PBMCs, collected around atezolizumab (anti-PD-L1) treatment. The receptor source for this set is a man aged 55 to 70 with urothelial cancer.

With respect to this clone: Additional DNA sequences in this sample encode the identical CDR3. This sequence joins TRBV2 and TRBJ1-2; the match to TRBD1 covers 9 bases. CDR3 length equals 13 residues. V was clipped by 6 bases and J by 4 bases; unmatched bases: 3. CDR1 is SNHLY, CDR2 FYNNEI, per germline. Here the CDR3 reads CASSGTGIYGYTF. CDR3 bases: TGTGCCAGCAGCGGGACAGGGATCTATGGCTACACCTTC.

CDR3 sequence: CASSSQGASGTEAFF. The CDR3 DNA sequence: TGTGCCAGCAGCTCGCAGGGGGCATCTGGCACTGAAGCTTTCTTT. This rearrangement joins TRBV7-3 to TRBJ1-1, with TRBD1 identical over 8 bases. V trimming: 4 bases; J trimming: 4 bases; junction bases outside the gene matches: 8. Germline V gives CDR1 SGHTA, CDR2 FQGTGA. The CDR3 runs 15 residues. Full variable domain (outside the CDR3, taken from reference TRBV7-3 and TRBJ1-1): GAGVSQTPSNKVTEKGKYVELRCDPISGHTALYWYRQSLGQGPEFLIYFQGTGAADDSGLPNDRFFAVRPEGSVSTLKIQRTERGDSAVYLCASSSQGASGTEAFFGQGTRLTVV.

The genes are TRBV25-1 and TRBJ2-1; TRBD2 matches at 8 bases. This CDR3 has 16 amino acids. Looked up from germline, CDR1 is MGHDK and CDR2 is SYGVNS. Trimming took 3 bases from V and 6 from J; bases not matched to a gene: 10. CDR3: CASSDLISGRANEQFF. The CDR3 DNA follows: TGTGCCAGCAGTGACCTTATAAGCGGGAGAGCCAATGAGCAGTTCTTC.

CDR3 nucleotides: TGTGCCAGCAGCACTAGCGGCTCCCTCGGGAATGAGCAGTTCTTC. The encoded protein is CASSTSGSLGNEQFF. V is TRBV6-1 and J is TRBJ2-1; 8 bases are shared with TRBD2. The J segment lost 7 bases and the V segment lost 6 bases, leaving 11 bases of the junction unmatched. There are 15 residues in the CDR3. The germline gives CDR1 MNHNS, CDR2 SASEGT.

The table lists this clone with a few counts. This chain connects TRBV4-1 to TRBJ2-5; 8 nucleotides line up with TRBD2. Germline CDR1 is MGHRA and CDR2 is YSYEKL. CDR3 length equals 15 residues. Trimming cost V 0 bases and J 2 bases; bases outside gene matches: 2. CDR3 in DNA: TGCGCCAGCAGCCAAGAGGTAGCGGGACAAGAGACCCAGTACTTC. This sequence encodes CASSQEVAGQETQYF.

The chain links TRBV9 to TRBJ1-5; D remains ambiguous. Trimming removed 0 bases from V and 0 bases from J, with 4 bases in between. Per the germline V gene, CDR1 is SGDLS and CDR2 is YYNGEE. There are 14 residues in the CDR3. For the CDR3, the DNA is TGTGCCAGCAGCGTAGACTATAGCAATCAGCCCCAGCATTTT. This encodes CASSVDYSNQPQHF.

The gene calls are TRBV5-8 and TRBJ1-2; TRBD1 matches 8 bases. CDR1 and CDR2 (germline): SGHTS, YDEGEE. V lost 1 base and J lost 1; bases outside the gene matches: 6. The length of the CDR3 is 16 residues. CDR3 in amino acids: CASSLKQGANNYGYTF. CDR3 DNA: TGTGCCAGCAGCTTGAAGCAGGGGGCAAATAACTATGGCTACACCTTC.

The chain employs TRBV18 and TRBJ1-3, with D possibly TRBD1 on 6 matching bases. Germline V gene sequence: CDR1 KGHSH, CDR2 LQKENI. The CDR3 consists of 16 residues. V lost 4 bases to trimming and J lost 2 bases, with 15 bases between them. Written as DNA, the CDR3 is TGTGCCAGCTCACTGCGGGGGGCGCAAACTGGAAACACCATATATTTT. It encodes CASSLRGAQTGNTIYF. The whole variable domain, remainder taken from reference TRBV18 and TRBJ1-3, is NAGVMQNPRHLVRRRGQEARLRCSPMKGHSHVYWYRQLPEEGLKFMVYLQKENIIDESGMPKERFSAEFPKEGPSILRIQQVVRGDSAAYFCASSLRGAQTGNTIYFGEGSWLTVV.

The CDR3 nucleotides are TGTGCCAGCTCACCATACCTACGGACTAGCGGGCCTCTTTCCTACGAGCAGTACTTC. This encodes CASSPYLRTSGPLSYEQYF. The chain employs TRBV18 and TRBJ2-7; 11 nucleotides align to TRBD2. This CDR3 has 19 residues. Germline CDR1 reads KGHSH; CDR2 reads LQKENI. V lost 2 bases to trimming and J lost 1 base; unmatched junction nucleotides: 13.

This chain connects TRBV5-3 to TRBJ1-5, with D perhaps matching TRBD1 (5 bases). TRBV5-3 is placed among ORFs of uncertain function. Trimming took 2 bases from V and 0 from J, leaving 12 bases between them. This CDR3 region has 16 residues. Here the CDR3 reads CARSLLTACSNQPQHF. As DNA, the CDR3 is TGTGCCAGAAGCTTATTGACAGCATGTAGCAATCAGCCCCAGCATTTT.

The J gene is TRBJ2-7, the V gene TRBV5-4; D is possibly TRBD1 (6 bases). The CDR3 sequence is 15 residues long. V lost 0 bases, J lost 0 bases, and 10 bases lay in between. Per germline, CDR1 SGHNT and CDR2 YYREEE (reference sequence). The CDR3 bases are TGTGCCAGCAGCTTGGACCAGGGGCCCTCCTACGAGCAGTACTTC. Its translation is CASSLDQGPSYEQYF.

This chain uses TRBV5-1 with TRBJ1-2; TRBD1 agrees at 7 bases. The CDR3 loop spans 15 amino acids. In germline, CDR1 is SGHRS, CDR2 YFSETQ. Trimming at V came to 3 bases and at J to 5 bases, leaving 10 bases not matched to a gene. CDR3 nucleotide sequence: TGCGCCAGCAGCTCTCAGGCAGGGGGACTTTATGGCTACACCTTC. This translates into CASSSQAGGLYGYTF. Using reference TRBV5-1 and TRBJ1-2 for the parts outside the CDR3, the full variable domain is KAGVTQTPRYLIKTRGQQVTLSCSPISGHRSVSWYQQTPGQGLQFLFEYFSETQRNKGNFPGRFSGRQFSNSRSEMNVSTLELGDSALYLCASSSQAGGLYGYTFGSGTRLTVV.

This clone was detected a few times. This rearrangement joins TRBV6-1 to TRBJ1-5, with 7 bases identical to TRBD1. CDR3 length equals 14 residues. The V and J ends lost 6 bases and 5 bases, in that order; junction bases with no gene match: 7. CDR1 is MNHNS, CDR2 SASEGT, per germline. The CDR3 is CASSRSTGDQPQHF. In DNA, the CDR3 is TGTGCCAGCAGCAGAAGTACAGGGGATCAGCCCCAGCATTTT.

This chain uses TRBV7-2 with TRBJ2-7; 8 bases align to TRBD1. The CDR3 length is 14 residues. V dropped 4 bases and J dropped 3; count of bases not matched to a gene: 5. The germline V gene has CDR1 SGHTA and CDR2 FQGNSA. The CDR3 sequence is CASSSRTGSYEQYF. The DNA of the CDR3 is TGTGCCAGCAGCTCGCGGACAGGGAGCTACGAGCAGTACTTC.

The rearrangement uses TRBV11-2 and TRBJ2-5; no reliable D call. The CDR3 consists of 15 residues. The germline gives CDR1 SGHAT, CDR2 FQNNGV. The V gene lost 2 bases and the J gene lost 2 bases, with 12 bases spanning the gap. This chain's CDR3 is CASSLMRLEQETQYF. CDR3 bases: TGTGCCAGCAGCTTAATGCGGCTGGAACAAGAGACCCAGTACTTC. The full variable domain, rest sourced from reference TRBV11-2 and TRBJ2-5, is EAGVAQSPRYKIIEKRQSVAFWCNPISGHATLYWYQQILGQGPKLLIQFQNNGVVDDSQLPKDRFSAERLKGVDSTLKIQPAKLEDSAVYLCASSLMRLEQETQYFGPGTRLLVL.

The chain joins TRBV4-3 to TRBJ2-2; a possible D gene is TRBD2 (6 bases). The ends were cut back, 0 bases at V and 6 bases at J, with 17 bases in the middle. Germline V gene data show CDR1 as LGHNA and CDR2 as YSLEER. This CDR3 comprises 17 residues. CDR3 residues: CASSQDLIGPGAGELFF. The CDR3 bases are TGCGCCAGCAGCCAAGATTTGATTGGGCCGGGGGCCGGGGAGCTGTTTTTT.

V is TRBV20-1 and J is TRBJ1-1, with 9 bases fitting TRBD1. In germline, CDR1 is DFQATT, CDR2 SNEGSKA (reference sequence). This CDR3 spans 11 amino acids. J gave up 11 bases and V 5 bases, and 6 bases lay outside the gene matches. The CDR3 region has the DNA TGCAGTGCTCCGGGACAGGGTTCGGCTTTCTTT. This translates into CSAPGQGSAFF.

The rearrangement uses TRBV5-1 and TRBJ1-1; D is possibly TRBD1 (5 bases). Germline V CDR1 and CDR2: SGHRS, YFSETQ. V lost 3 bases, J lost 1 base, and 10 bases lay in between. The CDR3 contains 14 residues. The CDR3 bases are TGCGCCAGCAGCTCCCAAAGGGGGAACACTGAAGCTTTCTTT. Protein: CASSSQRGNTEAFF.

This rearrangement joins TRBV30 to TRBJ1-5, with no clear D. Trimming stripped 3 bases from V and 7 bases from J, with 13 bases between. The CDR3 has 13 residues. The germline CDR1 and CDR2 sequences are GTSNPN and SVGIG (reference sequence). The CDR3 region has the DNA TGTGCCTGGAGGGGAGTGGAAAACCAGCCCCAGCATTTT. As protein: CAWRGVENQPQHF.

The rearrangement links TRBV7-8 to TRBJ2-2; D unresolved. Between the trimmed V and J ends, which lost 6 bases and 5 bases, there was a span of 10 bases. The CDR3 consists of 13 residues. Per germline, CDR1 SGHVS and CDR2 FQNEAQ. The CDR3 nucleotides are TGTGCCAGCAGTTCAAGAGCAACCGGGGAGCTGTTTTTT. It codes for CASSSRATGELFF.

This clone has a handful of counts. The chain couples TRBV25-1 to TRBJ1-5; D possibly corresponds to TRBD1 (5 bases). Germline CDR1 and CDR2: MGHDK and SYGVNS. This CDR3 contains 14 residues. V lost 0 bases to trimming and J lost 4 bases, with 7 bases between them. CDR3 sequence reads: CASSEYGGNQPQHF. CDR3 DNA: TGTGCCAGCAGTGAATATGGGGGGAATCAGCCCCAGCATTTT.

The chain carries TRBV5-1 and TRBJ2-3; D unclear. This CDR3 is built from 13 residues. Germline CDR1 reads SGHRS; CDR2 reads YFSETQ. The V and J ends lost 0 bases and 6 bases respectively, with 8 bases between them. DNA of the CDR3: TGCGCCAGCAGCTTGGCCTTGCGCGATACGCAGTATTTT. Translating it yields CASSLALRDTQYF.

The chain has TRBV10-3 and TRBJ1-6, with D perhaps TRBD1 (6 bases). V lost 2 bases and J lost 14, with 13 bases in between. The CDR3 is 13 residues long. CDR1 and CDR2 from the germline V gene are ENHRY and SYGVKD. The CDR3 bases are TGTGCCATCAGTGAGGGGGGCCGTTCCTCCCTCCACTTT. Its protein product is CAISEGGRSSLHF.

The chain carries TRBV19 and TRBJ2-4; the D gene is possibly TRBD1 (5 bases). This CDR3 has 14 amino acids. Trimming shortened V by 7 bases and J by 5 bases, and 15 bases separated the two germline ends. Germline CDR1 and CDR2: LNHDA and SQIVND (reference sequence). CDR3 DNA: TGTGCCAGTAAAGCGAGACAGAGTCAAAACATTCAGTACTTC. Translating gives CASKARQSQNIQYF.

The V call is TRBV7-3, the J call TRBJ2-2, with D possibly TRBD1 on 5 matching bases. The CDR3 is 14 residues long. The V and J ends lost 2 bases and 4 bases respectively, with 8 bases between them. Germline CDR1 SGHTA, CDR2 FQGTGA. Here the CDR3 DNA reads TGTGCCAGCAGCTTAGGCAGGGTCACCGGGGAGCTGTTTTTT. This sequence encodes CASSLGRVTGELFF.

This chain links TRBV7-9 with TRBJ2-7; 11 bases match TRBD1. Per germline, CDR1 SEHNR and CDR2 FQNEAQ (reference sequence). The CDR3 loop spans 15 amino acids. J lost 7 bases, V lost 3 bases, and 8 bases had no gene match. This chain's CDR3 is CASSLLGQGAREQYF. In DNA form, the CDR3 reads TGTGCCAGCAGCTTGCTAGGACAGGGGGCTAGGGAGCAGTACTTC. Using reference TRBV7-9 and TRBJ2-7 for the parts outside the CDR3, the full variable domain is DTGVSQNPRHKITKRGQNVTFRCDPISEHNRLYWYRQTLGQGPEFLTYFQNEAQLEKSRLLSDRFSAERPKGSFSTLEIQRTEQGDSAMYLCASSLLGQGAREQYFGPGTRLTVT.

The chain employs TRBV6-1 and TRBJ1-5; 11 bases fit TRBD1. There are 19 residues in the CDR3. Unmatched junction bases numbered 13, after V lost 4 bases and J lost 2 bases. The germline V gene has CDR1 MNHNS and CDR2 SASEGT. The CDR3 here is CASSVHHGGGQGGNQPQHF. CDR3 in DNA: TGTGCCAGCAGTGTCCATCATGGGGGGGGACAGGGGGGCAATCAGCCCCAGCATTTT.

The V gene is TRBV7-2, the J gene TRBJ2-7; 7 bases fit TRBD1. The CDR3 totals 13 residues. Trimming cost V 10 bases and J 5 bases; bases outside gene matches: 11. Germline-derived CDR1 and CDR2 are SGHTA and FQGNSA. The CDR3 sequence is CATEDRDKDEQYF. As DNA, the CDR3 is TGTGCCACCGAAGACAGGGACAAGGACGAGCAGTACTTC.

The gene calls are TRBV27 and TRBJ2-1; no reliable D call. The CDR3 length is 15 residues. Germline loops: CDR1 MNHEY, CDR2 SMNVEV (reference sequence). Trimming stripped 4 bases from V and 8 bases from J, with 18 bases between. For the CDR3, the DNA is TGTGCCAGCAGTTCCATCGGATTCGGCGGAGATGAGCAGTTCTTC. Translated: CASSSIGFGGDEQFF.